This T cell receptor (beta chain) was recorded in a study of OX40 agonist ivuxolimab in advanced cancers. Background on the study: Earlier treatment with anti-PD-1, anti-PD-L1 or anti-CTLA-4 was permitted, and about 40% had received some. Partial responses were achieved by three patients, one with hepatocellular carcinoma and two with cutaneous melanoma.

Only in-frame clones appear in the TCRdb table, and some are missing; sequencing was by immunoSEQ multiplex PCR. The sample contains more than 50,000 clones, 70% to 90% of which appear only once. Sequencing was performed on CD4+ or CD8+ T cells sorted from blood, taken in a trial of the OX40 agonist ivuxolimab. The sequence was obtained from an adult with an advanced solid tumor such as melanoma, head and neck, liver or kidney cancer.

The CDR3 DNA reads as TGTGCCAGCAGCTTAGGGGGGACAGGGGGCTACGAGCAGTACTTC. Its protein is CASSLGGTGGYEQYF. J is TRBJ2-7 and V is TRBV7-2; 11 bases are a match to TRBD1. The germline gives CDR1 SGHTA, CDR2 FQGNSA. This CDR3 spans 15 amino acids. J was trimmed by 3 bases and V by 1 base; bases with no gene match: 2.